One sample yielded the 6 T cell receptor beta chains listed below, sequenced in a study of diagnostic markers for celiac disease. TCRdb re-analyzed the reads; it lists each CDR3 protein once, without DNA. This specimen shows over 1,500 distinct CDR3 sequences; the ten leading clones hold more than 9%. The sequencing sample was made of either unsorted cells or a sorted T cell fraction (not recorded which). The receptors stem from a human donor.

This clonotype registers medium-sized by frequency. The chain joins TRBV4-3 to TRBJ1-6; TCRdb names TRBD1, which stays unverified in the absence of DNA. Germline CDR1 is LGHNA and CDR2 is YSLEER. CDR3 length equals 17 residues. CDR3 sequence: CASSLLIIQGDNSPLHF.

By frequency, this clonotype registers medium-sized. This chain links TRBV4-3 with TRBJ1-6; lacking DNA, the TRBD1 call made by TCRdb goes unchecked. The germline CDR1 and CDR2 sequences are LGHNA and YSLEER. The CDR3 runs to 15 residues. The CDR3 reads CASSQFTGGESPLHF.

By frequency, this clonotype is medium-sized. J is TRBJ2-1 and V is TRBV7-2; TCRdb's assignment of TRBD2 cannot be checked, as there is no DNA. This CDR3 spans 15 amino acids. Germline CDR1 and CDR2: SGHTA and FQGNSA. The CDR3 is CASSLRAGDSNEQFF.

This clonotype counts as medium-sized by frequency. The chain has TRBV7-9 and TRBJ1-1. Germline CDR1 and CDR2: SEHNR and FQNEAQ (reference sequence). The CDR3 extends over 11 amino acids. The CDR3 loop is CASAGGTEAFF.

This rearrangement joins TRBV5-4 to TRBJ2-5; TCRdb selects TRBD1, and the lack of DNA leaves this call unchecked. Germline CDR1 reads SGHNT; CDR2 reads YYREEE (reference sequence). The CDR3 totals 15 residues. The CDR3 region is CASSPRQGGQETQYF.

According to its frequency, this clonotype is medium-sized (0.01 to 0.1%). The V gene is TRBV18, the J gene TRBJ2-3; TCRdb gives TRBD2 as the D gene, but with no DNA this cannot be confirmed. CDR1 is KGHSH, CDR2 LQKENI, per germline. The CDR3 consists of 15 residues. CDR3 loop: CASSLTSGATDTQYF.